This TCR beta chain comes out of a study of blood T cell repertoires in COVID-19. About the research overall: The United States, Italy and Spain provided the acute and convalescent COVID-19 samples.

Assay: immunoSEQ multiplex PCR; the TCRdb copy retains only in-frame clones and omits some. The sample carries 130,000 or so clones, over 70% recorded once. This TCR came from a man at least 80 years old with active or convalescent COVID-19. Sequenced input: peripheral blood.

CDR3 nucleotides: TGTGCCAGCAGCGCCCAAGGCAGGGGGGACACCGGGGAGCTGTTTTTT. This translates into CASSAQGRGDTGELFF. The chain couples TRBV9 to TRBJ2-2; TRBD1 is a possible D gene (7 bases). The germline gives CDR1 SGDLS, CDR2 YYNGEE. This CDR3 contains 16 residues. Trimming removed 3 bases at V and 3 bases at J, with 15 bases between.